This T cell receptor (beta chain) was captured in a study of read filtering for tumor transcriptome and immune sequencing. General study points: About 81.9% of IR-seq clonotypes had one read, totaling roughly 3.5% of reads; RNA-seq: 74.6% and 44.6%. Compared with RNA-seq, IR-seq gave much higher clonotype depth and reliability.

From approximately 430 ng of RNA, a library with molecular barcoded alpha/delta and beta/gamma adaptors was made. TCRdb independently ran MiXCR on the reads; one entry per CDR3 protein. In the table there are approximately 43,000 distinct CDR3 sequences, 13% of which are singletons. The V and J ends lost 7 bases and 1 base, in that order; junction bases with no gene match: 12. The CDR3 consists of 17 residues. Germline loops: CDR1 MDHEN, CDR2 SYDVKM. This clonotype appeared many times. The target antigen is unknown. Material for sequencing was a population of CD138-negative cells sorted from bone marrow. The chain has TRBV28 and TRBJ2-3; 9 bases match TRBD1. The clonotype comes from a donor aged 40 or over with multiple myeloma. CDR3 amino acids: CASTPAGTGLGTDTQYF. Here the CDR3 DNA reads TGTGCCAGCACCCCCGCCGGGACAGGGCTAGGCACAGATACGCAGTATTTT.